This passage covers 15 T cell receptor beta chains from one sample sequenced in a study of chemoradiotherapy in HPV16-positive cancers. Generated by immunoSEQ multiplex PCR, the TCRdb table keeps only in-frame clones and is missing some. Here the sample spans roughly 25,000 clones, roughly 94% being singletons. Sampling took place from a patient who underwent chemoradiotherapy. The receptors were sampled from a human donor with HPV-associated anogenital cancer.

The rearrangement uses TRBV28 and TRBJ1-1; possibly TRBD1 for D (5 bases). CDR3 length equals 15 residues. Germline loops: CDR1 MDHEN, CDR2 SYDVKM. Trimming stripped 2 bases from V and 3 bases from J, with 13 bases between. The CDR3 sequence is CASSLVWGTDTEAFF. In nucleotides, the CDR3 is TGTGCCAGCAGTTTAGTGTGGGGGACCGACACTGAAGCTTTCTTT.

This rearrangement joins TRBV13 to TRBJ2-7; 8 bases are a match to TRBD1. Trimming at V came to 5 bases and at J to 3 bases, leaving 6 bases not matched to a gene. Germline-derived CDR1 and CDR2 are PRHDT and FYEKMQ (reference sequence). The CDR3 totals 14 residues. The CDR3 nucleotides are TGTGCCAGCAGCCGGGACAGGTTTAGCTACGAGCAGTACTTC. This translates into CASSRDRFSYEQYF.

This clone was detected once. Other DNA sequences in the sample encode the same CDR3. The chain employs TRBV27 and TRBJ1-1, with no clear D. This CDR3 has 13 residues. Trimming removed 6 bases at V and 0 bases at J, with 8 bases between. CDR1 MNHEY and CDR2 SMNVEV come from the germline V gene (reference sequence). CDR3 DNA sequence: TGTGCCAGCAGCCTCTCAGTGAACACTGAAGCTTTCTTT. This sequence encodes CASSLSVNTEAFF.

The chain couples TRBV28 to TRBJ1-2; D unclear. CDR1 is MDHEN, CDR2 SYDVKM, per germline. The CDR3 length is 13 residues. Trimming stripped 3 bases from V and 1 base from J, with 6 bases between. The CDR3 sequence: CASSFSDNYGYTF. CDR3 bases: TGTGCCAGCAGTTTCTCAGATAACTATGGCTACACCTTC.

The J gene is TRBJ1-2, the V gene TRBV28; 11 bases line up with TRBD1. The CDR3 covers 15 residues. V lost 4 bases and J lost 3; bases outside the gene matches: 4. The germline gives CDR1 MDHEN, CDR2 SYDVKM. This CDR3 reads CASSSRDRGDYGYTF. CDR3 in DNA: TGTGCCAGCAGTTCCCGGGACAGGGGGGACTATGGCTACACCTTC.

The CDR3 region is CASSVPQGEAFF. CDR3 sequence (DNA): TGTGCCAGCAGCGTCCCCCAAGGTGAGGCTTTCTTT. The chain joins TRBV9 to TRBJ1-1; D not resolved. The ends were cut back, 2 bases at V and 11 bases at J, with 13 bases in the middle. Germline CDR1 is SGDLS and CDR2 is YYNGEE. This CDR3 contains 12 residues.

The gene calls are TRBV7-2 and TRBJ2-3; D is ambiguous. The V and J ends lost 1 base and 1 base respectively, with 12 bases between them. Germline CDR1 reads SGHTA; CDR2 reads FQGNSA. This CDR3 has 16 residues. The CDR3, as DNA: TGTGCCAGCAGCTTAGAACGGGTCGGTCGCACAGATACGCAGTATTTT. Translation: CASSLERVGRTDTQYF.

This clone was found once. This chain connects TRBV20-1 to TRBJ1-4; the match to TRBD1 covers 10 bases. This CDR3 region has 11 residues. The germline gives CDR1 DFQATT, CDR2 SNEGSKA (reference sequence). V lost 6 bases and J lost 10; bases outside the gene matches: 2. This CDR3 is CSAGTGVKLFF. CDR3 DNA: TGCAGTGCCGGGACAGGGGTAAAACTGTTTTTT.

This clone was recorded a few times. The genes are TRBV4-1 and TRBJ2-2, with D perhaps TRBD1 or TRBD2 (5 bases each). The CDR3 runs to 17 residues. Germline lookup yields CDR1 MGHRA and CDR2 YSYEKL. The V end was cut by 3 bases, the J end by 0 bases, with 14 bases between. CDR3 nucleotides: TGCGCCAGCAGCCACGGCCCAGGGAGCTCGAACACCGGGGAGCTGTTTTTT. This translates into CASSHGPGSSNTGELFF.

CDR3 sequence: CASSLKSSYEQYF. CDR3 DNA: TGTGCCAGCAGCCTAAAGAGCTCCTACGAGCAGTACTTC. The chain combines TRBV5-5 with TRBJ2-7; D remains ambiguous. Germline V gene lookup returns CDR1 SGHKS and CDR2 YYEKEE (reference sequence). This CDR3 has 13 amino acids. V shed 4 bases and J shed 0 bases, with 8 bases lying between them.

The chain couples TRBV28 to TRBJ2-2; 14 bases are shared with TRBD2. From germline, CDR1 is MDHEN and CDR2 SYDVKM. The V gene end was trimmed by 6 bases and the J gene end by 0 bases; junction bases not matched to a gene: 9. This CDR3 region has 19 residues. The CDR3 spells CASSRLAGGPSANTGELFF. CDR3 sequence (DNA): TGTGCCAGCAGCCGACTAGCGGGAGGGCCATCCGCGAACACCGGGGAGCTGTTTTTT.

V gene TRBV5-6 combines with J gene TRBJ2-1, with 10 bases fitting TRBD2. From germline, CDR1 is SGHDT and CDR2 YYEEEE. With V trimmed by 1 base and J by 7 bases, 11 bases remained unmatched. The CDR3 covers 17 residues. Here the CDR3 reads CASSLSLGLALWNEQFF. CDR3 DNA: TGTGCCAGCAGCTTGTCGTTGGGACTAGCGTTATGGAATGAGCAGTTCTTC.

This chain connects TRBV19 to TRBJ2-6; D is uncertain. The CDR3 has 16 amino acids. V lost 3 bases to trimming and J lost 0 bases, with 9 bases between them. Germline V gene sequence: CDR1 LNHDA, CDR2 SQIVND (reference sequence). The CDR3 loop reads CASSMIGSSGANVLTF. In nucleotides, the CDR3 is TGTGCCAGTAGTATGATTGGAAGCTCTGGGGCCAACGTCCTGACTTTC. Variable domain in full (rest from reference TRBV19 and TRBJ2-6): DGGITQSPKYLFRKEGQNVTLSCEQNLNHDAMYWYRQDPGQGLRLIYYSQIVNDFQKGDIAEGYSVSREKKESFPLTVTSAQKNPTAFYLCASSMIGSSGANVLTFGAGSRLTVL.

This chain uses TRBV6-6 with TRBJ2-2; D gene ambiguous. Germline V gene lookup returns CDR1 MNHNY and CDR2 SVGAGI (reference sequence). With 6 bases removed from V and 1 base from J, the gap between germline ends came to 15 bases. The CDR3 has 16 amino acids. The CDR3 loop reads CASRFVATWNTGELFF. Here the CDR3 DNA reads TGTGCCAGCAGGTTCGTGGCGACCTGGAACACCGGGGAGCTGTTTTTT.

The chain uses TRBV5-1 and TRBJ2-7, with D possibly TRBD1 on 6 matching bases. V was shortened by 4 bases and J by 5 bases, with 16 bases between the two germline ends. CDR3 length: 14 amino acids. The V gene's germline CDR1 is SGHRS and CDR2 YFSETQ. CDR3 sequence (DNA): TGCGCCAGCAGCATTGGACAGCTGGGGGACGAGCAGTACTTC. This translates into CASSIGQLGDEQYF.